This paragraph reports one T cell receptor beta chain. Its antigen is unknown. Peripheral blood CD8+ and CD4+ T cells were profiled by TCR beta sequencing. The study used healthy donors as controls matched for age and sex. These data are taken from a study of CD8 T cells in Susac syndrome. Overall study findings and caveats: As the study acknowledged, the number of individuals in its TCR sequencing and HLA analysis was relatively small.

Germline-derived CDR1 and CDR2 are DFQATT and SNEGSKA (reference sequence). This CDR3 spans 13 amino acids. RNA in amounts of about 0.5 to 1 ug was reverse transcribed with random hexamers. Multiplex immunoSEQ PCR targeted 54 Vbeta and 13 Jbeta TCR beta segments. TCRdb re-derived calls from the immunoSEQ multiplex PCR reads in MiXCR, one entry per CDR3 protein. The table records more than 130,000 distinct CDR3 sequences, 94% of them present only once. This chain connects TRBV20-1 to TRBJ2-1, with D perhaps matching TRBD2 (5 bases). The sample taken for sequencing was CD8+ T cells from PBMCs. The TCR originated in a human donor in good health. The CDR3: CRCRRANYNEQFF. CDR3 DNA: TGCCGTTGCAGGCGGGCCAACTACAATGAGCAGTTCTTC.